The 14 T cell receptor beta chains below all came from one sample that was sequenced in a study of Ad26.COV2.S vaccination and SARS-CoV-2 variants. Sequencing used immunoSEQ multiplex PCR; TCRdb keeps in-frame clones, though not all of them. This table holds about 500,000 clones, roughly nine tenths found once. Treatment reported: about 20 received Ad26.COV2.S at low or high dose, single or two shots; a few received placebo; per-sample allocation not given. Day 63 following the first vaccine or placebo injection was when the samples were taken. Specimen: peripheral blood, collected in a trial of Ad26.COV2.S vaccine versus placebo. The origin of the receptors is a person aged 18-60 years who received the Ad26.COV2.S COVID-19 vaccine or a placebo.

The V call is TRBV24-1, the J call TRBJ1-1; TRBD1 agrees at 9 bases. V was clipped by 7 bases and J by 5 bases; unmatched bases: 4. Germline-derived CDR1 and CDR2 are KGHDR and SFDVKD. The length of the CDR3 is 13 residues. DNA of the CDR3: TGTGCCACCAGGGGGACAGGGCTGACTGAAGCTTTCTTT. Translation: CATRGTGLTEAFF.

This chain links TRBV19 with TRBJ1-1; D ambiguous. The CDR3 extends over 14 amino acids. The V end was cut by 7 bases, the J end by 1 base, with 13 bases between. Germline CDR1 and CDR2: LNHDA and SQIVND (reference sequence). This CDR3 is CASTITGGNTEAFF. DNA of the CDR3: TGTGCCAGTACCATAACGGGCGGGAACACTGAAGCTTTCTTT.

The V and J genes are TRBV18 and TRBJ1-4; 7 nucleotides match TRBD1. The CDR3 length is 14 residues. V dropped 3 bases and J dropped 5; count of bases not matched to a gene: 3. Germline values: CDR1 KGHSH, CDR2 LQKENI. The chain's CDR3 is CASSPGQINEKLFF. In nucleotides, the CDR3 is TGTGCCAGCTCACCGGGACAGATCAATGAAAAACTGTTTTTT.

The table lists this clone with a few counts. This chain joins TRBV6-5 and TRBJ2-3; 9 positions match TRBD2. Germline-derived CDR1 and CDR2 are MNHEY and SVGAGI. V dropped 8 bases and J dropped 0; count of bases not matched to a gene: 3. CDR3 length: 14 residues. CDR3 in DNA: TGTGCCAGCGGACTAGCGTTGAGCACAGATACGCAGTATTTT. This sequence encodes CASGLALSTDTQYF.

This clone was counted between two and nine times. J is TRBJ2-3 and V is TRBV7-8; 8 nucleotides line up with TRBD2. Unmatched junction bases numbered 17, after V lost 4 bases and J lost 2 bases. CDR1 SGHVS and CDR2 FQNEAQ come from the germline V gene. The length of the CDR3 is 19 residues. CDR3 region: CASSSPRTDSGMNTDTQYF. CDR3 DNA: TGTGCCAGCAGCTCCCCCCGTACGGATAGCGGGATGAACACAGATACGCAGTATTTT.

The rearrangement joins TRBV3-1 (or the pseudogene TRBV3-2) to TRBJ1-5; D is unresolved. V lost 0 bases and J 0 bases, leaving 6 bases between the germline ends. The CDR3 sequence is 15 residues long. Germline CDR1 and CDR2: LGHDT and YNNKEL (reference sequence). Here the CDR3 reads CASSQDVGSNQPQHF. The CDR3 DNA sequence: TGTGCCAGCAGCCAAGATGTGGGTAGCAATCAGCCCCAGCATTTT.

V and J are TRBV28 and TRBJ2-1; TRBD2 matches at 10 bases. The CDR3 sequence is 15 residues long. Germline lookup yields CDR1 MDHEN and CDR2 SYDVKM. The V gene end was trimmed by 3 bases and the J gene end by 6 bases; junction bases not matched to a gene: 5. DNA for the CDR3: TGTGCCAGCAGTTTCAGGGGACTAGCGACCAATGAGCAGTTCTTC. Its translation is CASSFRGLATNEQFF.

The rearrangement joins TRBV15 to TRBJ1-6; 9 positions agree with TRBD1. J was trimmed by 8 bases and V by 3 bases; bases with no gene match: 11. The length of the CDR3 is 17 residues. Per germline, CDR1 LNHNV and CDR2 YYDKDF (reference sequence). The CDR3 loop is CATSRGSQGAGYSPLHF. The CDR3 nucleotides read TGTGCCACCAGCAGGGGTTCACAGGGGGCTGGGTATTCACCCCTCCACTTT.

The CDR3: CASSVSQGARETQYF. The DNA of the CDR3 is TGCGCCAGCAGCGTATCACAGGGGGCGCGGGAGACCCAGTACTTC. This chain uses TRBV5-1 with TRBJ2-5; 9 bases align to TRBD1. Trimming took 4 bases from V and 5 from J; bases not matched to a gene: 9. This CDR3 is 15 amino acids long. Germline CDR1 and CDR2: SGHRS and YFSETQ. Filled out from reference TRBV5-1 and TRBJ2-5, the complete variable domain reads KAGVTQTPRYLIKTRGQQVTLSCSPISGHRSVSWYQQTPGQGLQFLFEYFSETQRNKGNFPGRFSGRQFSNSRSEMNVSTLELGDSALYLCASSVSQGARETQYFGPGTRLLVL.

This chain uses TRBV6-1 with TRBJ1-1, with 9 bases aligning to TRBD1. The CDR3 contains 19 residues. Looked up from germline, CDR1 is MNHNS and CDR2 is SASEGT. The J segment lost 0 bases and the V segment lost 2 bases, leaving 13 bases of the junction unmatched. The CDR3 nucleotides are TGTGCCAGCAGTGAATTGGGCCTTTGGACAGGGGCCATGAACACTGAAGCTTTCTTT. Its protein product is CASSELGLWTGAMNTEAFF.

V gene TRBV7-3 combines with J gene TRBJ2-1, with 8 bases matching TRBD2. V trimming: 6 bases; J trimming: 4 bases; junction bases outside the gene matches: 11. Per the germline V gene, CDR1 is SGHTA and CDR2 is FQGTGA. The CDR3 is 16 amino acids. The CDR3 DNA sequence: TGTGCCAGCAGAACACCCGCGAAGCGGGGGTACAATGAGCAGTTCTTC. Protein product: CASRTPAKRGYNEQFF.

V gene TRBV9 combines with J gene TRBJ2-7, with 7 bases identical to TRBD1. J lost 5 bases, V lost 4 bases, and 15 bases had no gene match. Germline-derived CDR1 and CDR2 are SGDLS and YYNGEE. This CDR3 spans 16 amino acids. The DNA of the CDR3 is TGTGCCAGCAGCCCAAGCGCCGGGACAGCCGCCCACGAGCAGTACTTC. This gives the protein CASSPSAGTAAHEQYF. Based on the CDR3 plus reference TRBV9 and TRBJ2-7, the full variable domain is DSGVTQTPKHLITATGQRVTLRCSPRSGDLSVYWYQQSLDQGLQFLIQYYNGEERAKGNILERFSAQQFPDLHSELNLSSLELGDSALYFCASSPSAGTAAHEQYFGPGTRLTVT.

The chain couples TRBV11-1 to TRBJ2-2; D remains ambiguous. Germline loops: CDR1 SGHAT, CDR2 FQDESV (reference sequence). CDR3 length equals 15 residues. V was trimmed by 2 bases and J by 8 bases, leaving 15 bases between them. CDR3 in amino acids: CASSLRVSARGELFF. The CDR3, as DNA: TGTGCCAGCAGCTTAAGGGTCTCAGCCCGAGGGGAGCTGTTTTTT.

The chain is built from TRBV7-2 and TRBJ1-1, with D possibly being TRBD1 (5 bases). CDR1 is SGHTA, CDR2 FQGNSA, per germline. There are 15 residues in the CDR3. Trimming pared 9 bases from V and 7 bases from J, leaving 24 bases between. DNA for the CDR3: TGTGCCAGTCCCCGTCTGGCAGGGATCCCAATTGAAGCTTTCTTT. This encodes CASPRLAGIPIEAFF.